This entry is about one TCR beta chain. Its matching antigen is unknown. Germline values: CDR1 MDHEN, CDR2 SYDVKM. The trim removed 6 bases at V and 0 bases at J, leaving 6 bases unmatched. There are 15 residues in the CDR3. Each adjacent lung sample was taken at least 2 cm from the tumor margin and was free of atypia. These data are taken from a study of T cells in localized non-small cell lung cancer. Study results and caveats: A median of about 52 clones ranked among the top 100 in tumor appeared in adjacent lung. In uninvolved adjacent lung, T cell clonality reached its highest value, exceeding tumor. Blood T cell density predicted longer survival; adjacent-lung clonality, shorter.

Using immunoSEQ multiplex PCR, the repertoire was profiled, and TCRdb retains in-frame clones only, with some absent. The data show 1,500 to 2,000 clones, with 23% seen just once and about 24% held by the top ten. The sample in question was normal lung tissue next to the tumor, obtained before any cancer treatment. This sequence joins TRBV28 and TRBJ2-7; TRBD1 matches at 9 bases. The clonotype comes from a male donor aged 60 or over with stage II lung adenocarcinoma. In nucleotides, the CDR3 is TGTGCCAGCAGGCGGACAGGGGTGAGCTCCTACGAGCAGTACTTC. Its translation is CASRRTGVSSYEQYF. Variable domain in full (rest from reference TRBV28 and TRBJ2-7): DVKVTQSSRYLVKRTGEKVFLECVQDMDHENMFWYRQDPGLGLRLIYFSYDVKMKEKGDIPEGYSVSREKKERFSLILESASTNQTSMYLCASRRTGVSSYEQYFGPGTRLTVT.